This TCR beta chain is from a study of HIV-infected patients and healthy controls. Study details: Viral load fell to undetectable in about 75% of the 16 patients by the second blood draw.

All unsorted peripheral T cells were captured because whole blood was used without fractionation. RNA came from approximately 2.6 ml of peripheral blood. Deletions cut 6 bases from V and 1 base from J, with 23 bases between. The CDR3 consists of 18 residues. Germline CDR1 and CDR2: KGHSH and LQKENI. Study outcomes and limitations: HIV-infected patients shared fewer CDR3 sequences between individuals than healthy controls.

This clonotype was detected a few times. The target antigen is unknown. Reverse transcription used about 500 ng RNA and constant-region primers for alpha and beta. Alpha and beta chain libraries were made separately by chain-specific third strand synthesis with multiplexing indices. All rearrangements within a chain used one primer pair; cDNA molecules carried barcodes. MiXCR, applied by TCRdb to the 5' RACE reads, yields one record per CDR3 protein. The sample contains some 8,500 distinct CDR3 sequences, approximately 7.9% of which appear only once. The chain joins TRBV18 to TRBJ2-3, with a weak D call TRBD2 (5 bases). This receptor was obtained from an adult with HIV infection. The donor label of this sample is uncertain. The material sequenced was blood, taken before antiretroviral therapy. Here the CDR3 reads CASSVSAETTLRTDTQYF. For the CDR3, the DNA is TGTGCCAGCTCTGTTTCAGCGGAGACAACCCTCCGCACAGATACGCAGTATTTT.